This T cell receptor (beta chain) was obtained from a study of Tregs in tolerant kidney transplant recipients. The study's findings and limits: Few patients were studied, so findings need validation in larger groups. Tregs expanded with activated donor B cells seemed most donor-specific.

The method was immunoSEQ multiplex PCR; TCRdb's version includes in-frame clones alone and lacks a portion of them. The sample has 200,000 to 300,000 clones, roughly 80% seen once. A note on this clone: As yet, its antigen is unknown.

V gave up 2 bases and J gave up 4 bases, with 8 bases separating them. The length of the CDR3 is 13 residues. Germline V gene sequence: CDR1 SNHLY, CDR2 FYNNEI. This chain uses TRBV2 with TRBJ2-5; D call uncertain. The sequence came from a human donor in good health. Material for sequencing was CD4+ T cells from blood. The CDR3 DNA reads as TGTGCCAGCAGTGAATACGCGGCAGAGACCCAGTACTTC. It translates to CASSEYAAETQYF.